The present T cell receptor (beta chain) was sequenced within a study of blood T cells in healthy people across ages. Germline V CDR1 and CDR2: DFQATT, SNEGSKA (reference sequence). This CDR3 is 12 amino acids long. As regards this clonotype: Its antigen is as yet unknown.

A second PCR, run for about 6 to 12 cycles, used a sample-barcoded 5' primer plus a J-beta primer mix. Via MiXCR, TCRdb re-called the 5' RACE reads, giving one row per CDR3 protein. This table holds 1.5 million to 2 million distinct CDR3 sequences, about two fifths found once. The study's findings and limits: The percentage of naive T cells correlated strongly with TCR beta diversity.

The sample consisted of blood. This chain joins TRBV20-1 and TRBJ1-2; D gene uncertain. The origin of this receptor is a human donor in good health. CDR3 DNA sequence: TGCCAAGTTCTAGGTGCTAACTATGGCTACACCTTC. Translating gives CQVLGANYGYTF.